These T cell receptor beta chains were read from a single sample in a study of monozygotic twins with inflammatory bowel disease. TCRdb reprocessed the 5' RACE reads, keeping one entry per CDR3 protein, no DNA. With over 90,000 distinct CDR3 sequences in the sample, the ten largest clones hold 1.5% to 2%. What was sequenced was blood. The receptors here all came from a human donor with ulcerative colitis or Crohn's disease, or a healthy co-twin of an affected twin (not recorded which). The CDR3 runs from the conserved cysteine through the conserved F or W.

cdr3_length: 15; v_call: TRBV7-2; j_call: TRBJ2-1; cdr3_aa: CASSPGSKGRNEQFF
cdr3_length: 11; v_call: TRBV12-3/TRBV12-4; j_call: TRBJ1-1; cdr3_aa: CASSLGGEAFF
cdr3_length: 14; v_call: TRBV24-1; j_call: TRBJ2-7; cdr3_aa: CATGTSGSSNEQYF
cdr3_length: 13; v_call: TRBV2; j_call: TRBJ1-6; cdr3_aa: CASNDKVYSPLHF
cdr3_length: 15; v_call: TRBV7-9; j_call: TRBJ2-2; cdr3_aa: CASSSSGGAAGELFF
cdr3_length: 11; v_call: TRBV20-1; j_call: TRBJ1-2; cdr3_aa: CSASAVYGYTF
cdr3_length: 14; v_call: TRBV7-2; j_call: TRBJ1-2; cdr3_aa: CASSSFGGQAGYTF
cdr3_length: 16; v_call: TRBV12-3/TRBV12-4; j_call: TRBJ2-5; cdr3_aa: CASSLEFWREKETQYF
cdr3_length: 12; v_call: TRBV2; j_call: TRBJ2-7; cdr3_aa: CASSEISREQYF
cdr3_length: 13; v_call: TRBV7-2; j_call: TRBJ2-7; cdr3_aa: CASNRGQGYEQYF
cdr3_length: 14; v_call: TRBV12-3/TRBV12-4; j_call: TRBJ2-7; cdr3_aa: CASSLGGQHYEQYF
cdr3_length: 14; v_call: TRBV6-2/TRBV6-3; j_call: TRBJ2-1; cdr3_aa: CASRPGTRGNEQFF
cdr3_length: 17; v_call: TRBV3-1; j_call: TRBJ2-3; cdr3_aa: CASSQGPSAGGRNTQYF
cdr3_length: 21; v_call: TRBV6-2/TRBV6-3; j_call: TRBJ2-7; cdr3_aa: CASSYPGQGGRYWGSSYEQYF
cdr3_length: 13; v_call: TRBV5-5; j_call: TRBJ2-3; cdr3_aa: CASSRYLTDTQYF
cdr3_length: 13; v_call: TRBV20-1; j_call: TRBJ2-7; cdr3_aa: CSARSGSIYEQYF
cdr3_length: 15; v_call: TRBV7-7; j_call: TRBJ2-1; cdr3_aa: CASSLGPGEFYEQFF
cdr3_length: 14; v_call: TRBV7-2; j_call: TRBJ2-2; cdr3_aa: CASSFKTGSGELFF
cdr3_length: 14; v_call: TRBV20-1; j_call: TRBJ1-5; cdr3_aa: CSARWDHGNQPQHF
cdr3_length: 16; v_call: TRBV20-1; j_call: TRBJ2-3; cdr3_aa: CSARGRRNKSGDTQYF
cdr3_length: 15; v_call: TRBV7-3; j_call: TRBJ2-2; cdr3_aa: CASSLGGVGTGELFF
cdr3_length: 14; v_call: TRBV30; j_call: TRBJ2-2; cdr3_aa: CAWSLVGGAGELFF
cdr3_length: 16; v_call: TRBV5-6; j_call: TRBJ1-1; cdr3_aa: CASSRFRQGSKTEAFF
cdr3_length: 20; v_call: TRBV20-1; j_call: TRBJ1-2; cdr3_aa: CSASQGLEGRRVAINYGYTF
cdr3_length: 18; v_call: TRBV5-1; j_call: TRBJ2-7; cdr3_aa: CASSFRWRATVSSYEQYF
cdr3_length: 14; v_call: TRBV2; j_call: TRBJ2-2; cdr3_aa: CASSPRTVTGELFF
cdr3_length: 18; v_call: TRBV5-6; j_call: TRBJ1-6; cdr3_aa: CASSLDGGVSAYNSPLHF
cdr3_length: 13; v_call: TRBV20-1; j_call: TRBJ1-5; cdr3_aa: CSATDRGNQPQHF
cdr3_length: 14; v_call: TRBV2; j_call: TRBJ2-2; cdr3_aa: CASTRLTNTGELFF
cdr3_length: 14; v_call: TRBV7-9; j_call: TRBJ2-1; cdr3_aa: CASSKPGQGWEQFF
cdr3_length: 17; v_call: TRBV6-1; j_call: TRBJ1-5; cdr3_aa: CASSEVGGRQAWQPQHF
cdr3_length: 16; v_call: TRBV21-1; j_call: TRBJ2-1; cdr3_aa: CASSKLWGGEGNEQFF
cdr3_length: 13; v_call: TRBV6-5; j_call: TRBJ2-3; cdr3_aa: CASSRQGPDTQYF
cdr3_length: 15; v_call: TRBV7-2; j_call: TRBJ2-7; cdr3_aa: CASSTRQFPPYEQYF
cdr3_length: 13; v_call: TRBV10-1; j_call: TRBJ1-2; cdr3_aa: CASSAGGNYGYTF
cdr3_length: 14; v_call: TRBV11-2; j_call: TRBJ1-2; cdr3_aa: CASSPATVVGGYTF
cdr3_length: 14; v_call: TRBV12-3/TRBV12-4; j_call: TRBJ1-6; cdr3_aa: CASRAGAVNSPLHF
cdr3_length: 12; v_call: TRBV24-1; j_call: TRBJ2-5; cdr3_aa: CATSDPRETQYF
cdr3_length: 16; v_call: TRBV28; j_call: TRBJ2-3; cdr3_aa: CASSLQSGGWVDTQYF
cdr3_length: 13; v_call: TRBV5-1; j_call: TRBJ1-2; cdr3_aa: CASSFAEPYGYTF
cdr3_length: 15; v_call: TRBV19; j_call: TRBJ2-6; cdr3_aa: CASSRTGFGANVLTF
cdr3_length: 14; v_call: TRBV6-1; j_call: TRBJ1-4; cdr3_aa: CASRDRLTNEKLFF
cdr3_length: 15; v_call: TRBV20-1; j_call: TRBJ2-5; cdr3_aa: CSARSDSRGLETQYF
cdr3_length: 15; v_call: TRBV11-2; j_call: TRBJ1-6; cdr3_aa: CASSPSTGSGSPLHF
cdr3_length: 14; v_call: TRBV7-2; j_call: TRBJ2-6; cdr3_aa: CASRRPSGANVLTF
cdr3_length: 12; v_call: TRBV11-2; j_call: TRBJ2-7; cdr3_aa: CASSVGPYEQYF
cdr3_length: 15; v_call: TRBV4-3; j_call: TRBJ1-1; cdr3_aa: CASSRAVTMNTEAFF
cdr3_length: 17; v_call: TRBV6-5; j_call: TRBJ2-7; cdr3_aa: CASSSTVLAETYYEQYF
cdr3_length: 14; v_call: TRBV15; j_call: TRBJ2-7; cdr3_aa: CATSRDSQSYEQYF
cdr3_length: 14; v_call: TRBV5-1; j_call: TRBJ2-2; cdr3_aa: CASSFREPTGELFF
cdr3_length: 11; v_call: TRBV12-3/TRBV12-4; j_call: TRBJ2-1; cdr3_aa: CASSSSGSGFF
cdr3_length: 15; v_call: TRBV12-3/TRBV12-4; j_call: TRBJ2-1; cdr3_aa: CASRLRTSGYNEQFF
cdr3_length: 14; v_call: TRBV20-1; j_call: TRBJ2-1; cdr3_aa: CSASSGRAGNEQFF